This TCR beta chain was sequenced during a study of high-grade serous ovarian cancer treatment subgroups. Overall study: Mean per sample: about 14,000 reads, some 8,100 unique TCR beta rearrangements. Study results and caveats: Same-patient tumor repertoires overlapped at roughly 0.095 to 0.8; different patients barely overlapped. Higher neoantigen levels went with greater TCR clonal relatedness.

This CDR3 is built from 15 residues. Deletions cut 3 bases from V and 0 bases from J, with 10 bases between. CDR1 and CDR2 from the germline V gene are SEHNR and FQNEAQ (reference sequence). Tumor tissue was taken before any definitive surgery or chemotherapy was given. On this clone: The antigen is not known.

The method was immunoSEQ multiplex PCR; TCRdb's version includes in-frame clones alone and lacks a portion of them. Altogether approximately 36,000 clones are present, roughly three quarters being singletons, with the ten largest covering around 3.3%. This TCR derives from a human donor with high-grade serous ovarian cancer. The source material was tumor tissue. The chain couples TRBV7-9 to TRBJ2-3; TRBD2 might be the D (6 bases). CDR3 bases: TGTGCCAGCAGCTTCGCGGGACTTAGCACAGATACGCAGTATTTT. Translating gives CASSFAGLSTDTQYF.